The rows below give T cell receptor beta chains drawn from one sample of a study of cytomegalovirus exposure and HLA in healthy donors. Libraries were prepared by immunoSEQ multiplex PCR; TCRdb keeps only in-frame clonotypes and omits some of them. The sample holds around 140,000 clones, about 75% seen once. Sequenced sample: PBMCs. The receptors originated from a woman in her thirties or forties in good health and CMV-seronegative. The CDR3 runs from the conserved cysteine through the conserved F or W. D genes are given only for firm matches. Where a row states a size, it is once, few, many or the class of an expanded clone; other rows omit it.

V gene	J gene	D gene	clone size	CDR3 DNA	CDR3 protein
TRBV7-2	TRBJ2-7	TRBD2	.	TGTGCCAGCAGCCCTCAACCCCCGGGACTAGCGTCCTACGAGCAGTACTTC	CASSPQPPGLASYEQYF
TRBV30	TRBJ2-2	TRBD1	.	TGTGCCTGGGGGGGGACAGGGCGACCGTCGAACACCGGGGAGCTGTTTTTT	CAWGGTGRPSNTGELFF
TRBV28	TRBJ1-1	TRBD1	.	TGTGCCAGCAGTTCGTCTCGAACCAGGGGGATGAACACTGAAGCTTTCTTT	CASSSSRTRGMNTEAFF
TRBV7-2	TRBJ2-3	TRBD2	.	TGTGCCAGCAGCTTAGAGTTAGCGGGGCCGCCTCTTGCGCAGTATTTT	CASSLELAGPPLAQYF
TRBV2	TRBJ1-1	TRBD1	.	TGTGCCAGCAGTCCGACAGGGGGAAACACTGAAGCTTTCTTT	CASSPTGGNTEAFF
TRBV2	TRBJ2-7	.	.	TGTGCCAGCAGTGAAGCGGTCGTAGGGGGGGTCGACGAGCAGTACTTC	CASSEAVVGGVDEQYF
TRBV19	TRBJ1-1	TRBD1	.	TGTGCCACTTGGGGACAGTTGAACACTGAAGCTTTCTTT	CATWGQLNTEAFF
TRBV7-9	TRBJ1-4	.	once	TGTGCCAGCAGCTTAAACAGGGTGGAAAAACTGTTTTTT	CASSLNRVEKLFF
TRBV28	TRBJ2-2	TRBD2	.	TGTGCCAGCAGCCGGGGGGGAGACACCGGGGAGCTGTTTTTT	CASSRGGDTGELFF
TRBV19	TRBJ1-5	.	.	TGTGCCAGTCATCGCCTCGGGGGGAGCAATCAGCCCCAGCATTTT	CASHRLGGSNQPQHF
TRBV7-6	TRBJ2-5	TRBD2	.	TGTGCCAGCAGCCAGACGGTGGGAGGGGAAGAGACCCAGTACTTC	CASSQTVGGEETQYF
TRBV15	TRBJ2-2	.	.	TGTGCCACCAGCAGAACACTAGGGGAGCTGTTTTTT	CATSRTLGELFF
TRBV5-1	TRBJ1-3	.	few	TGCGCCAGCAGCTCCGCTCCGGGTGTATTCTCTGGAAACACCATATATTTT	CASSSAPGVFSGNTIYF
TRBV25-1	TRBJ2-3	TRBD2	.	TGTGCCAGCAGTGACCCCCGCGGAGCGGGGGGCACAGATACGCAGTATTTT	CASSDPRGAGGTDTQYF
TRBV27	TRBJ2-7	TRBD1	.	TGTGCCAGCAGAAAAACAGGGGGGAAGAGGTACGAGCAGTACTTC	CASRKTGGKRYEQYF
TRBV7-2	TRBJ2-7	TRBD1	.	TGTGCCAGCAGCTCCTTACAGGGGGCGGACGAGCAGTACTTC	CASSSLQGADEQYF
TRBV4-3	TRBJ1-1	.	.	TGCGCCAGCAGCAGAACCCTAGGCAGCCAAGGACAGATGAACACTGAAGCTTTCTTT	CASSRTLGSQGQMNTEAFF
TRBV7-9	TRBJ2-7	TRBD2	.	TGTGCCAGCAGCTTAGCCGGGGGGAGTACCCACGAGCAGTACTTC	CASSLAGGSTHEQYF
TRBV30	TRBJ2-3	TRBD2	.	TGTGCCTGGAACCCCTCTATACTAGCGGGGGGAATAGATACGCAGTATTTT	CAWNPSILAGGIDTQYF
TRBV29-1	TRBJ2-6	TRBD1	.	TGCAGCGCCGGGACAGCCTCTGGGGCCAACGTCCTGACTTTC	CSAGTASGANVLTF
TRBV5-8	TRBJ1-2	.	.	TGTGCCAGCAGCTTGACCGGGAGGTCTATCGGCTACACCTTC	CASSLTGRSIGYTF
TRBV9	TRBJ1-4	TRBD1	.	TGTGCCAGCAGCGTAGCTCCAGGGGGAGAAAAACTGTTTTTT	CASSVAPGGEKLFF
TRBV7-9	TRBJ1-4	.	few	TGTGCCAGCAGCTCATACAGATCAACTAATGAAAAACTGTTTTTT	CASSSYRSTNEKLFF
TRBV25-1	TRBJ2-1	TRBD2	.	TGTGCCAGCTGTCGGACTAGCGGGGGCCTCTACAATGAGCAGTTCTTC	CASCRTSGGLYNEQFF
TRBV19	TRBJ2-5	.	.	TGTGCCAGTAGTAAAGGCCCCTCGGCCGGCAGGGGAGAGACCCAGTACTTC	CASSKGPSAGRGETQYF
TRBV27	TRBJ2-7	TRBD2	.	TGTGCCAGCGGGTTTTTAGCGGGGGGTAAACACGAGCAGTACTTC	CASGFLAGGKHEQYF
TRBV28	TRBJ2-2	TRBD1	.	TGTGCCAGCAGTCGATTGGCAGGGGGCACCGGGGAGCTGTTTTTT	CASSRLAGGTGELFF
TRBV25-1	TRBJ1-4	TRBD1	few	TGTGCCAGCAGTGATCCGGGACAGTTCACAACTAATGAAAAACTGTTTTTT	CASSDPGQFTTNEKLFF
TRBV5-1	TRBJ2-4	.	.	TGCGCCAGCAGCTTGGACACGGCCAAAAACATTCAGTACTTC	CASSLDTAKNIQYF
TRBV10-3	TRBJ1-1	TRBD1	.	TGTGCCATCAGTGTCTCAGGGGGCATAACTGAAGCTTTCTTT	CAISVSGGITEAFF
TRBV28	TRBJ2-7	TRBD1	.	TGTGCCAGCAGTTCACCCACGACAGGGGTTACCTACGAGCAGTACTTC	CASSSPTTGVTYEQYF
TRBV5-1	TRBJ2-2	.	.	TGCGCCAGCAGCTCCGACAGTGGGGGGACCGGGGAGCTGTTTTTT	CASSSDSGGTGELFF
TRBV6-5	TRBJ1-1	TRBD1	.	TGTGCCAGCAGTTACGCAAACCAGGGGGCTAACACTGAAGCTTTCTTT	CASSYANQGANTEAFF
TRBV7-3	TRBJ2-1	TRBD2	.	TGTGCCAGCAGCCCCCAGGGTAGCGGGGGGTTCCGAGAGCAGTTCTTC	CASSPQGSGGFREQFF
TRBV20-1	TRBJ2-7	.	few	TGCAGTGGGGGCCAGCCGGGCGAGCAGTACTTC	CSGGQPGEQYF
TRBV6-5	TRBJ1-2	.	once	TGTGCCAGCAGCCTCTTTTCCGCGACAGTCTATGGCTACACCTTC	CASSLFSATVYGYTF
TRBV6-1	TRBJ2-7	TRBD1	.	TGTGCCAGCAGGATGACAGGGGGCGAGTACGAGCAGTACTTC	CASRMTGGEYEQYF
TRBV2	TRBJ2-6	.	once	TGTGCCAGCAGTTACAGCCGTCTGAGCTCTGGGGCCAACGTCCTGACTTTC	CASSYSRLSSGANVLTF
TRBV7-9	TRBJ1-1	.	few	TGTGCCAGCAGTCAGGGGACCACTGAAGCTTTCTTT	CASSQGTTEAFF
TRBV5-1	TRBJ1-4	.	.	TGCGCCAGCAGCTCTAAGGGGGGGGCAACTAATGAAAAACTGTTTTTT	CASSSKGGATNEKLFF
TRBV5-4	TRBJ1-2	TRBD1	.	TGTGCCAGCAGCTCGGGGGACAGGGGATGTGGCTACACCTTC	CASSSGDRGCGYTF
TRBV4-1	TRBJ1-1	TRBD1	.	TGCGCCAGCAGCCAAGATAGGGCCGGGACAGGGACCCTAATGAACACTGAAGCTTTCTTT	CASSQDRAGTGTLMNTEAFF
TRBV2	TRBJ1-1	.	.	TGTGCCAGCAGTGAAGAGCGCGGGCGTTGGACAGCGGAAGCTTTCTTT	CASSEERGRWTAEAFF
TRBV10-3	TRBJ2-3	.	.	TGTGCCATCAGTGGACTGAACTACACAGATACGCAGTATTTT	CAISGLNYTDTQYF
TRBV9	TRBJ2-1	TRBD2	.	TGTGCCAGCAGCTATGGACTAGCGGGGGCCAATGAGCAGTTCTTC	CASSYGLAGANEQFF
TRBV6-1	TRBJ1-2	.	.	TGTGCCAGCAGTGAAGCGCGGGACGCTTATGGCTACACCTTC	CASSEARDAYGYTF
TRBV4-1	TRBJ1-2	.	.	TGCGCCAGCAGCCAAGTTAACCTGCCCAACGGAGAAGACTATGGCTACACCTTC	CASSQVNLPNGEDYGYTF
TRBV19	TRBJ2-6	TRBD2	.	TGTGCCAGTAGAATAGCGGGGGGCTTCGTGAGAGGGGCCAACGTCCTGACTTTC	CASRIAGGFVRGANVLTF
TRBV6-1	TRBJ1-2	.	few	TGTGCCAGCAGTGAATCTCCAGGGCTGAACTATGGCTACACCTTC	CASSESPGLNYGYTF
TRBV27	TRBJ1-1	TRBD1	.	TGTGCCAGCAGTTGGGACAGCCTGAACACTGAAGCTTTCTTT	CASSWDSLNTEAFF
TRBV27	TRBJ2-7	TRBD2	.	TGTGCCAGCAGTTTGTGGGGAGGAAGGGAGGGCGAGCAGTACTTC	CASSLWGGREGEQYF
TRBV6-5	TRBJ2-7	.	.	TGTGCCAGCAGTTACGGGGCAATCTACGAGCAGTACTTC	CASSYGAIYEQYF
TRBV7-2	TRBJ1-5	.	.	TGTGCCAGCAGCTTGGGCAGCACTTATAGCAATCAGCCCCAGCATTTT	CASSLGSTYSNQPQHF
TRBV5-1	TRBJ1-1	.	.	TGCGCCAGCAGCTCAAATGGGGGCAGGACTGAAGCTTTCTTT	CASSSNGGRTEAFF